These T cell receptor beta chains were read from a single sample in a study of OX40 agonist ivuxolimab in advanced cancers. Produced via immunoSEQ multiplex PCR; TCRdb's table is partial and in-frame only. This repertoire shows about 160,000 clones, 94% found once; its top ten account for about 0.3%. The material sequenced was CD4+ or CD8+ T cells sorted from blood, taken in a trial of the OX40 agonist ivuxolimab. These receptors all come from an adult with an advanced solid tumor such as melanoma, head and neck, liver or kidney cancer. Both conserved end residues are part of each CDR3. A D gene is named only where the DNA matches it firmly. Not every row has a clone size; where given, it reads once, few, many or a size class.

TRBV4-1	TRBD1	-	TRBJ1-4	CASSHATGGERKKLFF	TGCGCCAGCAGCCATGCGACAGGGGGAGAGAGGAAAAAACTGTTTTTT
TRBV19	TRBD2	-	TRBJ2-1	CASSPRTSGGYNEQFF	TGTGCCAGTAGTCCTCGGACTAGCGGGGGTTACAATGAGCAGTTCTTC
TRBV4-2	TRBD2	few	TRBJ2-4	CASSQAGTSAPLAKNIQYF	TGTGCCAGCAGCCAGGCCGGGACTAGCGCTCCCCTAGCCAAAAACATTCAGTACTTC
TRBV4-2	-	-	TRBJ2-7	CASSQDPTYEQYF	TGTGCCAGCAGCCAAGATCCCACCTACGAGCAGTACTTC
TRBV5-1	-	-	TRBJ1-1	CASSLGTGTSSEAFF	TGCGCCAGCAGCTTGGGGACCGGGACATCCAGTGAAGCTTTCTTT
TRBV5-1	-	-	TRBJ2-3	CASSLEEDTRDTQYF	TGCGCCAGCAGCTTGGAAGAAGATACCAGAGATACGCAGTATTTT
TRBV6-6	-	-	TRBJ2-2	CASSYRHHNTGELFF	TGTGCCAGCAGTTACAGGCATCACAACACCGGGGAGCTGTTTTTT
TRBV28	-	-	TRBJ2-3	CASSPFTWMGTDTQYF	TGTGCCAGCAGTCCTTTCACGTGGATGGGCACAGATACGCAGTATTTT
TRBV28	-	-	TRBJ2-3	CASSLRAPDTQYF	TGTGCCAGCAGTTTACGGGCCCCAGATACGCAGTATTTT
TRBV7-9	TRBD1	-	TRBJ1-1	CASSQTRQGLGTEAFF	TGTGCCAGCAGCCAAACACGACAGGGTTTAGGAACTGAAGCTTTCTTT
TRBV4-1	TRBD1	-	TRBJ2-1	CASSHNPTGWGEQFF	TGCGCCAGCAGCCATAATCCGACAGGGTGGGGTGAGCAGTTCTTC
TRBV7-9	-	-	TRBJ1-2	CASSLATGANYGYTF	TGTGCCAGCAGCTTAGCAACGGGAGCTAACTATGGCTACACCTTC
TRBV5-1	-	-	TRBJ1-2	CASSSSERAAFTF	TGCGCCAGCAGCTCCAGTGAGAGGGCGGCTTTCACCTTC
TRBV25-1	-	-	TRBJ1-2	CASRDWNYGYTF	TGTGCCAGCAGAGACTGGAACTATGGCTACACCTTC
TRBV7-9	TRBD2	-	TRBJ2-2	CASSLLPGGKTGELFF	TGTGCCAGCAGCTTACTCCCGGGGGGAAAGACCGGGGAGCTGTTTTTT
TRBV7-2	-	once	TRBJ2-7	CASSGRTYEQYF	TGTGCCAGCAGCGGGAGAACTTACGAGCAGTACTTC
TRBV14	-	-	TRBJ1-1	CASSQGWAGEAFF	TGTGCCAGCAGCCAAGGTTGGGCAGGTGAAGCTTTCTTT
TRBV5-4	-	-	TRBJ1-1	CASSLRLKAEAFF	TGTGCCAGCAGCTTGAGGCTTAAGGCTGAAGCTTTCTTT
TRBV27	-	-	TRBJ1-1	CASGSGRNTEAFF	TGTGCCAGCGGGTCGGGTCGAAACACTGAAGCTTTCTTT
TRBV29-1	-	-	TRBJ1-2	CSVEVRLYGYTF	TGCAGCGTTGAAGTTCGACTATATGGCTACACCTTC
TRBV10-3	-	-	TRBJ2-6	CAISEPVGRAGANVLTF	TGTGCCATCAGTGAGCCAGTAGGGCGGGCTGGGGCCAACGTCCTGACTTTC
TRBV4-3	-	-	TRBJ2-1	CASSQGARGAFNEQFF	TGCGCCAGCAGCCAAGGCGCCAGGGGCGCGTTCAATGAGCAGTTCTTC
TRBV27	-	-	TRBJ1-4	CASSTRKVVRVVDEKLFF	TGTGCCAGCAGTACACGCAAGGTAGTCAGGGTGGTGGATGAAAAACTGTTTTTT
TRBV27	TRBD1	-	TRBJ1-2	CASSSQQGADGYTF	TGTGCCAGCAGTTCTCAACAGGGGGCAGATGGCTACACCTTC
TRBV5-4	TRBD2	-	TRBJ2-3	CASSLETSGRSTQYF	TGTGCCAGCAGCTTGGAGACTAGCGGGAGAAGTACGCAGTATTTT
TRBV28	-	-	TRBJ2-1	CASSLSGLGGSEQFF	TGTGCCAGCAGCCTTAGCGGGCTAGGGGGGAGTGAGCAGTTCTTC
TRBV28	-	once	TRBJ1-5	CASIHRTVPNQPQHF	TGTGCCAGCATCCACCGGACAGTTCCCAATCAGCCCCAGCATTTT
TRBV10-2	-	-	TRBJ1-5	CASSEERQPQHF	TGCGCCAGCAGTGAGGAACGACAGCCCCAGCATTTT
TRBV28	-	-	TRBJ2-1	CASGHPSYNEQFF	TGTGCCAGTGGACATCCCTCCTACAATGAGCAGTTCTTC
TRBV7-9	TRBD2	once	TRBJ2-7	CASSSVATSAPSSYEQYF	TGTGCCAGCAGCTCCGTCGCGACTAGCGCACCATCCTCCTACGAGCAGTACTTC
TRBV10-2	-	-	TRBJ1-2	CASSEWNYGYTF	TGCGCCAGCAGTGAATGGAACTATGGCTACACCTTC
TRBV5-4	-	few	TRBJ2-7	CASSLPGQGYEQYF	TGTGCCAGCAGCTTGCCGGGGCAGGGCTACGAGCAGTACTTC
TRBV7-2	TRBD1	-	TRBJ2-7	CASSPGTGTYEQYF	TGTGCCAGCAGCCCCGGGACAGGGACTTACGAGCAGTACTTC
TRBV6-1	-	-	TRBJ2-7	CASSTSRYEQYF	TGTGCCAGCAGCACCTCCCGGTACGAGCAGTACTTC
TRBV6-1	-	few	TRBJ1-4	CASTYSRRLDEKLFF	TGTGCCAGCACCTACTCCCGGAGGCTTGATGAAAAACTGTTTTTT
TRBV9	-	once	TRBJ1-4	CASSAAGDYWEKLFF	TGTGCCAGCAGCGCCGCCGGCGATTATTGGGAAAAACTGTTTTTT
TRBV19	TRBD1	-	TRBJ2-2	CASSIGSRGITGELFF	TGTGCCAGTAGTATTGGTAGCAGGGGGATCACCGGGGAGCTGTTTTTT
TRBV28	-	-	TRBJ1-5	CASSLPLGPNQPQHF	TGTGCCAGCAGTTTACCTTTAGGACCAAATCAGCCCCAGCATTTT
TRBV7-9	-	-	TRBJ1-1	CASSIAGYTEAFF	TGTGCCAGCAGCATTGCGGGCTACACTGAAGCTTTCTTT
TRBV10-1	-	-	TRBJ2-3	CASSGGGVPPDTQYF	TGCGCCAGCAGTGGAGGGGGGGTACCCCCAGATACGCAGTATTTT
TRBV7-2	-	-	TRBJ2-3	CASSSFTDTQYF	TGTGCCAGCAGCTCATTCACAGATACGCAGTATTTT
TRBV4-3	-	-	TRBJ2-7	CASSQDALGEQYF	TGCGCCAGCAGCCAAGACGCGTTAGGCGAGCAGTACTTC
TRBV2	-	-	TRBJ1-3	CASSGEGNTIYF	TGTGCCAGCAGCGGGGAAGGGAACACCATATATTTT
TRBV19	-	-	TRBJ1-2	CASSPDWATAIGYTF	TGTGCCAGTAGTCCCGACTGGGCGACCGCTATCGGCTACACCTTC
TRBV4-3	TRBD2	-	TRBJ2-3	CASSPSGTGTDTQYF	TGCGCCAGCAGCCCGAGCGGGACCGGCACAGATACGCAGTATTTT
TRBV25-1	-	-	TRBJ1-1	CASSGLRRRGHGLTEAFF	TGTGCCAGCAGTGGACTACGAAGGCGGGGACACGGTTTGACTGAAGCTTTCTTT
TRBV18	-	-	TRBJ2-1	CASSLLSSGSSSYNEQFF	TGTGCCAGCTCACTCCTATCCAGCGGGTCGAGCTCCTACAATGAGCAGTTCTTC
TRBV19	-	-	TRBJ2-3	CASRGGPRTDTQYF	TGTGCCAGTAGAGGCGGCCCCAGGACAGATACGCAGTATTTT
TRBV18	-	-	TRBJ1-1	CASSPRPGAPEAFF	TGTGCCAGCTCACCACGGCCAGGGGCTCCTGAAGCTTTCTTT
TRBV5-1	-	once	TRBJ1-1	CASSFVGGTEAFF	TGCGCCAGCAGCTTCGTAGGGGGCACTGAAGCTTTCTTT
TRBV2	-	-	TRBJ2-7	CASRPWDRYEQYF	TGTGCCAGCAGGCCTTGGGACCGCTACGAGCAGTACTTC
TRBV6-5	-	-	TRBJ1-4	CASSHPGGEKLFF	TGTGCCAGCAGCCATCCCGGGGGGGAAAAACTGTTTTTT
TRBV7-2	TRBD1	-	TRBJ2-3	CASSLDRASTDTQYF	TGTGCCAGCAGCTTGGACAGGGCGAGCACAGATACGCAGTATTTT